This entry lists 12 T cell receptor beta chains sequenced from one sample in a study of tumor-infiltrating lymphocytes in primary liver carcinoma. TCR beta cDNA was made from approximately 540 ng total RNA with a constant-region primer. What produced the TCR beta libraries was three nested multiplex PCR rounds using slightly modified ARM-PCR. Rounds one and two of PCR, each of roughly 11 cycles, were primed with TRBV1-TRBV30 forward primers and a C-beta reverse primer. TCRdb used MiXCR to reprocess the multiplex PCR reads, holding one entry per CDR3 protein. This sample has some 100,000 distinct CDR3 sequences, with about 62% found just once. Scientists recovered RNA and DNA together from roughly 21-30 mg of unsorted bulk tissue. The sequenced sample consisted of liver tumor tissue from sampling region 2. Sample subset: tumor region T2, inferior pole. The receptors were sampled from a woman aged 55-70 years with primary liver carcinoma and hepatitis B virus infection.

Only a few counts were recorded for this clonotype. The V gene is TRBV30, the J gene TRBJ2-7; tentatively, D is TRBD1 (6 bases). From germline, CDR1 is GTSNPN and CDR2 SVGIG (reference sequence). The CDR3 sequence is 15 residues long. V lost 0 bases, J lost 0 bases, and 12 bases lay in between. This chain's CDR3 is CAWSVTGPTSYEQYF. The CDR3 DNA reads TGTGCCTGGAGTGTTACAGGGCCGACCTCCTACGAGCAGTACTTC.

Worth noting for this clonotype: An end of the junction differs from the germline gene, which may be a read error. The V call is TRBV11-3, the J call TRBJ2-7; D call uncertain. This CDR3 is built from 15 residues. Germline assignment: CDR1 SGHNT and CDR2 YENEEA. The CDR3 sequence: CASSFSPRVGYEQHF. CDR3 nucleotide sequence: TGTGCCAGCAGCTTCTCCCCCCGGGTCGGCTATGAGCAGCACTTC.

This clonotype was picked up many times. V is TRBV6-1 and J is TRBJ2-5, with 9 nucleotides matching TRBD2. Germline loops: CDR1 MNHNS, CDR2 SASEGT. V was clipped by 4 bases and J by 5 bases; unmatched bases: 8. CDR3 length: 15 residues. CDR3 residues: CASSALAGIQETQYF. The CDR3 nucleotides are TGTGCCAGCAGTGCCCTAGCGGGGATTCAGGAGACCCAGTACTTC.

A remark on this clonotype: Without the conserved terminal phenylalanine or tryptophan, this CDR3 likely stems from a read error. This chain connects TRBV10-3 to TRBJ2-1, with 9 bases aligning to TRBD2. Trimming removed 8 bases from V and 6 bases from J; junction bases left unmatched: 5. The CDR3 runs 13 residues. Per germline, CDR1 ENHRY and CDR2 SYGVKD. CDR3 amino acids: CAIGVAGANEQFY. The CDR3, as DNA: TGTGCCATCGGAGTAGCGGGAGCCAATGAGCAGTTCTAC.

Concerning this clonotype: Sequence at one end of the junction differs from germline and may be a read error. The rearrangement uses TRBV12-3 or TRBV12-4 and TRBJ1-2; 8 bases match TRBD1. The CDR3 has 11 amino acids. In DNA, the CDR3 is TGTGACAGCAGGGGACAGGCATGGTACACCTTC. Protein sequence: CDSRGQAWYTF.

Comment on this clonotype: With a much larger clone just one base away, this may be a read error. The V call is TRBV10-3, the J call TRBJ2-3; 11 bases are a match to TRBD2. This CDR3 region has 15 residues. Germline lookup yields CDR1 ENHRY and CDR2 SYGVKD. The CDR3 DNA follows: TGTGCCTCCGGGACTAGCGGTTCTAGCACAGATAAGCAGTATTTT. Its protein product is CASGTSGSSTDKQYF.

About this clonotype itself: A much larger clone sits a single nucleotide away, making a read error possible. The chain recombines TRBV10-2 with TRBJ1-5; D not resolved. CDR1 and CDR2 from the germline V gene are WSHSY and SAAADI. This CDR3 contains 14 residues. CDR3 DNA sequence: TGCGCCGGCAGTTTAAATCAGGGCAATCAGCCCCAGCATTTT. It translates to CAGSLNQGNQPQHF.

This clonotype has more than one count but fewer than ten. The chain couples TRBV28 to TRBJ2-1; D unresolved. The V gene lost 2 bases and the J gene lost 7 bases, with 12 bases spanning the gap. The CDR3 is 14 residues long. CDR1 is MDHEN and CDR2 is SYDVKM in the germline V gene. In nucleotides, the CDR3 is TGTGCCAGCAGTTTAGCGGTTCTTAAAAATGAGCAGTTCTTC. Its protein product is CASSLAVLKNEQFF.

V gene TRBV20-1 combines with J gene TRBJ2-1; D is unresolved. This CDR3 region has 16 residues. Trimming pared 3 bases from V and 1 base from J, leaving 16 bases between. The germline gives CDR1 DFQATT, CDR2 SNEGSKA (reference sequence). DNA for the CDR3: TGCAGTGCTAGTAATGCCGAGCAAGGATCCTACAATGAGCAGTTCTTC. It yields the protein CSASNAEQGSYNEQFF.

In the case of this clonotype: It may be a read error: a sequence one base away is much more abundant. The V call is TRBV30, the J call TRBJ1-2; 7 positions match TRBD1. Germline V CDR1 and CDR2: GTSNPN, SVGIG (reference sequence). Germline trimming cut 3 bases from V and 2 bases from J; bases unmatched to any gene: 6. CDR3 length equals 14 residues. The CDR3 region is CAWRTETGNYGYTF. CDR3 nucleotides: TGTGCCTGGAGGACTGAGACAGGGAACTATGGCTACACCTTC. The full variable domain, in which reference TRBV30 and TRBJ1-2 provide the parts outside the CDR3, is SQTIHQWPATLVQPVGSPLSLECTVEGTSNPNLYWYRQAAGRGLQLLFYSVGIGQISSEVPQNLSASRPQDRQFILSSKKLLLSDSGFYLCAWRTETGNYGYTFGSGTRLTVV.

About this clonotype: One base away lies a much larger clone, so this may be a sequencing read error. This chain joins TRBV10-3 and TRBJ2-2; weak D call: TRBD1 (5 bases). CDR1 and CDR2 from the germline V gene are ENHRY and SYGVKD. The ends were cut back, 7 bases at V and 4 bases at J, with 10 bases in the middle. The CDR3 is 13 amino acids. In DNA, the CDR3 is TGTGCCATCACCAAGGACATCACCGGGGAGCTGTTTTTT. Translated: CAITKDITGELFF.

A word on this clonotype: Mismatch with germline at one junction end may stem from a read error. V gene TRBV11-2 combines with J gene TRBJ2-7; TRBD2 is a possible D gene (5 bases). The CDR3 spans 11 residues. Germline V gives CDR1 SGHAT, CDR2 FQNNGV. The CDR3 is CASSPDCEQYF. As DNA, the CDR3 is TGTGCCAGCAGCCCGGACTGCGAGCAGTATTTC.